This TCR beta chain was retrieved from a study of T-cell reconstitution after alpha-beta-depleted transplantation in children. In the case of this clonotype: The antigen remains undetermined.

This CDR3 contains 14 residues. V was pared by 4 bases and J by 5 bases, with 8 bases of the junction left unmatched. Per germline, CDR1 SGHAT and CDR2 FQDESV (reference sequence). Study findings and constraints: The origin of high day-60 TCRbeta diversity in some patients lay in surviving recipient T cells and thymic progenitors. Diversity and T-cell counts at one year after transplant derived mostly from new T cells. Alpha-beta T cells about two months after transplant reportedly derived from several hundred expanded graft clones.

A TCRbeta library incorporating unique molecular identifiers was prepared. TCRdb used MiXCR to reprocess the PCR reads, holding one entry per CDR3 protein. The sample consists of 200,000 to 250,000 distinct CDR3 sequences, 11% of them appearing once. This sample comprised PBMCs, obtained before TCRalphabeta/CD19-depleted stem cell transplant. This TCR derives from a child less than two years old with acute myeloid leukemia, due to receive a stem cell transplant. The chain is built from TRBV11-1 and TRBJ2-7; 7 bases line up with TRBD1. In DNA form, the CDR3 reads TGTGCCAGCAGCTCTACGACAGGGAGTCACGAGCAGTACTTC. Protein sequence: CASSSTTGSHEQYF.